This T cell receptor (beta chain) is from a study of T cells in Graves' hyperthyroidism and ophthalmopathy. Fresh peripheral blood, under 11 ml, yielded the PBMCs. Notes on this clonotype: Its antigen is not identified.

General observations from the study: In blood, most of the thyroid clonotypes expanded above 0.001 were also present. Stable hyperthyroidism and ophthalmopathy were separated using 13 V-J signatures.

Researchers took RNA transcripts and amplified the TCR beta CDR3 regions from them. With the HTBI primer set, the TCR CDR3 went through a first round of RT-PCR. TCRdb reanalysed the multiplex PCR reads using MiXCR and keeps one entry per CDR3 protein. The sample includes hundreds of thousands of distinct CDR3 sequences, roughly 14% of them seen just once. The sequence came from a young man with Graves' ophthalmopathy. Sequencing was done on a sample of blood.

The chain's CDR3 is CASSLGIPYEQYF. The CDR3 DNA is TGTGCCAGCAGCCTAGGGATACCCTACGAGCAGTACTTC. This chain connects TRBV14 to TRBJ2-7; D not certain. The V gene lost 4 bases and the J gene lost 2 bases, with 9 bases spanning the gap. Germline V lookup: CDR1 SGHDN, CDR2 FVKESK. CDR3 length: 13 amino acids.